Each of the 12 T cell receptor beta chains below was sequenced from the same sample in a study of shared clonotypes between healthy human individuals. Sequencing was performed with immunoSEQ multiplex PCR; in TCRdb, only in-frame clones are kept and a portion is missing. The table lists roughly 2.2 million clones, roughly 93% of them singletons. Sequencing was carried out using naive CD4+ T cells from PBMCs. Specified subset: CD45RA+ positively selected. Receptors were obtained from a man aged 18 to 30 in good health. Some clones in this sample may be carry-over from other donors' samples.

As concerns this clone: Additional DNA sequences in this sample encode the identical CDR3. The rearrangement links TRBV5-1 to TRBJ1-2; D is ambiguous. The CDR3 is 14 residues long. Deletions cut 0 bases from V and 2 bases from J, with 8 bases between. Germline V lookup: CDR1 SGHRS, CDR2 YFSETQ. This CDR3 is CASSLAPENYGYTF. DNA for the CDR3: TGCGCCAGCAGCTTGGCCCCGGAAAACTATGGCTACACCTTC.

The chain carries TRBV4-3 and TRBJ2-7, with TRBD2 identical over 8 bases. Germline V gene lookup returns CDR1 LGHNA and CDR2 YSLEER. CDR3 size: 16 residues. Unmatched junction bases numbered 9, after V lost 1 base and J lost 4 bases. DNA for the CDR3: TGCGCCAGCAGCCAAGCCGCCTTGCGCGGGGGGTACGAGCAGTACTTC. Residues: CASSQAALRGGYEQYF.

This chain connects TRBV30 to TRBJ1-1; D is uncertain. Germline values: CDR1 GTSNPN, CDR2 SVGIG (reference sequence). The CDR3 covers 13 residues. V gave up 0 bases and J gave up 4 bases, with 9 bases separating them. CDR3 loop: CAWSVLGITEAFF. The CDR3 DNA reads TGTGCCTGGAGTGTACTAGGAATCACTGAAGCTTTCTTT.

This chain joins TRBV28 and TRBJ2-5; no definite D call. Germline V lookup: CDR1 MDHEN, CDR2 SYDVKM. CDR3 length: 15 amino acids. V was cut by 5 bases and J by 6 bases, with 19 bases left in between. The CDR3 loop reads CASSTSAPAEKTQYF. The CDR3 DNA sequence: TGTGCCAGCAGTACATCGGCCCCGGCGGAGAAGACCCAGTACTTC.

The chain recombines TRBV7-2 with TRBJ1-1, with TRBD1 matching over 8 bases. V trimming: 4 bases; J trimming: 2 bases; junction bases outside the gene matches: 3. The CDR3 length is 14 residues. CDR1 and CDR2 from the germline V gene are SGHTA and FQGNSA. The CDR3: CASSSGGANTEAFF. CDR3 sequence (DNA): TGTGCCAGCAGCTCAGGGGGCGCAAACACTGAAGCTTTCTTT. Drawing the rest from reference TRBV7-2 and TRBJ1-1, the complete variable domain is GAGVSQSPSNKVTEKGKDVELRCDPISGHTALYWYRQSLGQGLEFLIYFQGNSAPDKSGLPSDRFSAERTGGSVSTLTIQRTQQEDSAVYLCASSSGGANTEAFFGQGTRLTVV.

A note on this clone: Other nucleotide sequences from this sample produce the same CDR3. The J gene is TRBJ1-1, the V gene TRBV6-6; D not resolved. The ends were cut back, 0 bases at V and 1 base at J, with 6 bases in the middle. Germline V gene data show CDR1 as MNHNY and CDR2 as SVGAGI (reference sequence). This CDR3 spans 14 amino acids. The CDR3 nucleotides read TGTGCCAGCAGTTACTCGACGGAGAACACTGAAGCTTTCTTT. This codes for CASSYSTENTEAFF.

In regard to this clone: Other DNA sequences in the same sample also yield this CDR3. V gene TRBV6-5 combines with J gene TRBJ2-7, with 7 positions matching TRBD1. The germline V gene encodes CDR1 MNHEY and CDR2 SVGAGI. The junction had 4 bases not matched to a gene; V was cut back by 2 bases and J by 0 bases. The CDR3 consists of 15 residues. The CDR3 loop is CASSYRDRSSYEQYF. CDR3 coding DNA: TGTGCCAGCAGTTACCGGGACAGAAGCTCCTACGAGCAGTACTTC.

V gene TRBV18 combines with J gene TRBJ1-1; weak D call: TRBD1 (6 bases). The CDR3 consists of 16 residues. In germline, CDR1 is KGHSH, CDR2 LQKENI. V shed 3 bases and J shed 4 bases, with 18 bases lying between them. CDR3 bases: TGTGCCAGCTCACCGGGGGGCGTAGGAATTCCCACTGAAGCTTTCTTT. Its translation is CASSPGGVGIPTEAFF.

In the case of this clone: Relative to the germline gene, one junction end is altered; a read error may explain this. The sample carries other DNA sequences with the same CDR3. The V call is TRBV28, the J call TRBJ2-7; the match to TRBD1 covers 11 bases. Germline CDR1 reads MDHEN; CDR2 reads SYDVKM. This CDR3 spans 16 amino acids. The CDR3 coding sequence is TGCGCCAGCACCCTGGACAGGGGGCTACTCTCCTACGAGCAGTACTTC. Translation: CASTLDRGLLSYEQYF.

The chain is built from TRBV5-1 and TRBJ1-1, with unresolved D. Trimming removed 1 base at V and 4 bases at J, with 11 bases between. Germline CDR1 and CDR2: SGHRS and YFSETQ. CDR3 length equals 14 residues. The CDR3 protein is CASSLLGISTEAFF. The CDR3 nucleotides are TGCGCCAGCAGCTTGTTGGGCATTAGCACTGAAGCTTTCTTT. Full variable domain (missing parts from reference TRBV5-1 and TRBJ1-1): KAGVTQTPRYLIKTRGQQVTLSCSPISGHRSVSWYQQTPGQGLQFLFEYFSETQRNKGNFPGRFSGRQFSNSRSEMNVSTLELGDSALYLCASSLLGISTEAFFGQGTRLTVV.

The CDR3 DNA sequence: TGTGCCAGCAGCCGTCGGGGTAGCGGGAGCGTTATTTACGAGCAGTACTTC. This sequence encodes CASSRRGSGSVIYEQYF. The chain links TRBV7-2 to TRBJ2-7, with TRBD2 identical over 9 bases. The V gene's germline CDR1 is SGHTA and CDR2 FQGNSA. The CDR3 runs 17 residues. Trimming cost V 5 bases and J 4 bases; bases outside gene matches: 15.

The chain is built from TRBV5-4 and TRBJ1-1; unclear D gene. The CDR3 spans 15 residues. The V end was cut by 0 bases, the J end by 3 bases, with 12 bases between. From germline, CDR1 is SGHNT and CDR2 YYREEE (reference sequence). The CDR3 loop reads CASSLVPGRDTEAFF. CDR3 nucleotides: TGTGCCAGCAGCTTGGTACCCGGGAGGGACACTGAAGCTTTCTTT.